This entry lists 21 T cell receptor beta chains sequenced from one sample in a study of OX40 agonist ivuxolimab in advanced cancers. TCRdb keeps only in-frame clones here, not all; method: immunoSEQ multiplex PCR. The data contain roughly 77,000 clones, approximately 92% of them singletons. The sample was CD4+ or CD8+ T cells sorted from blood, taken in a trial of the OX40 agonist ivuxolimab. These receptors all stem from an adult with an advanced solid tumor such as melanoma, head and neck, liver or kidney cancer.

This clone was recorded a few times. The rearrangement links TRBV25-1 to TRBJ2-3, with D hard to call. The germline gives CDR1 MGHDK, CDR2 SYGVNS. The ends were cut back, 3 bases at V and 13 bases at J, with 14 bases in the middle. The CDR3 is made up of 12 amino acids. The CDR3 sequence is CASSDSTPRKYF. The CDR3 DNA reads as TGTGCCAGCAGTGATTCGACGCCTCGGAAGTATTTT.

The rearrangement links TRBV11-2 to TRBJ1-1; D not certain. CDR1 is SGHAT and CDR2 is FQNNGV in the germline V gene. CDR3 length equals 15 residues. V lost 2 bases to trimming and J lost 9 bases, with 19 bases between them. The CDR3: CASSLTIRYAGQAFF. The CDR3 coding sequence is TGTGCCAGCAGCTTAACTATCAGGTACGCCGGACAAGCTTTCTTT. Supplemented by reference TRBV11-2 and TRBJ1-1, the full variable domain reads EAGVAQSPRYKIIEKRQSVAFWCNPISGHATLYWYQQILGQGPKLLIQFQNNGVVDDSQLPKDRFSAERLKGVDSTLKIQPAKLEDSAVYLCASSLTIRYAGQAFFGQGTRLTVV.

The V call is TRBV9, the J call TRBJ2-1; 11 bases match TRBD1. From germline, CDR1 is SGDLS and CDR2 YYNGEE. CDR3 length: 14 residues. The V gene end was trimmed by 2 bases and the J gene end by 8 bases; junction bases not matched to a gene: 3. The CDR3 loop is CASSVGQGDHEQFF. The CDR3 region has the DNA TGTGCCAGCAGCGTGGGACAGGGGGACCATGAGCAGTTCTTC.

This clone was recorded once. The rearrangement uses TRBV7-9 and TRBJ2-1; 10 bases are a match to TRBD2. The CDR3 totals 17 residues. The J segment lost 3 bases and the V segment lost 5 bases, leaving 10 bases of the junction unmatched. Per germline, CDR1 SEHNR and CDR2 FQNEAQ (reference sequence). This chain's CDR3 is CASSPSQREGLYNEQFF. CDR3 sequence (DNA): TGTGCCAGCAGCCCCTCCCAGCGGGAGGGCCTCTACAATGAGCAGTTCTTC.

The chain combines TRBV18 with TRBJ1-3; 7 bases align to TRBD1. The CDR3 has 15 residues. Germline trimming cut 0 bases from V and 6 bases from J; bases unmatched to any gene: 5. Germline loops: CDR1 KGHSH, CDR2 LQKENI. The chain's CDR3 is CASSPPAGGTNTIYF. CDR3 sequence (DNA): TGTGCCAGCTCACCACCGGCAGGGGGTACAAACACCATATATTTT.

The V gene is TRBV7-2, the J gene TRBJ2-1, with TRBD2 matching 7 bases. V was pared by 5 bases and J by 0 bases, with 10 bases of the junction left unmatched. CDR1 SGHTA and CDR2 FQGNSA come from the germline V gene. The CDR3 loop spans 17 amino acids. In nucleotides, the CDR3 is TGTGCCAGCAGCCCACAACTTAGGGACTACTCCTACAATGAGCAGTTCTTC. This codes for CASSPQLRDYSYNEQFF.

The V call is TRBV5-1, the J call TRBJ2-2; no clear D. Germline lookup yields CDR1 SGHRS and CDR2 YFSETQ. CDR3 size: 15 residues. V dropped 0 bases and J dropped 4 bases, with 10 bases sitting between them. This CDR3 is CASSLEDPSTGELFF. The DNA of the CDR3 is TGCGCCAGCAGCTTGGAGGACCCGAGCACCGGGGAGCTGTTTTTT. Supplemented by reference TRBV5-1 and TRBJ2-2, the full variable domain reads KAGVTQTPRYLIKTRGQQVTLSCSPISGHRSVSWYQQTPGQGLQFLFEYFSETQRNKGNFPGRFSGRQFSNSRSEMNVSTLELGDSALYLCASSLEDPSTGELFFGEGSRLTVL.

The V call is TRBV19, the J call TRBJ1-3; D possibly corresponds to TRBD1 (5 bases). Trimming pared 6 bases from V and 9 bases from J, leaving 15 bases between. There are 13 residues in the CDR3. Germline V gives CDR1 LNHDA, CDR2 SQIVND (reference sequence). The CDR3: CASSPLRGGTIYF. In nucleotides, the CDR3 is TGTGCCAGTAGCCCTCTTCGGGGGGGCACCATATATTTT. Full variable domain (rest looked up from reference TRBV19 and TRBJ1-3): DGGITQSPKYLFRKEGQNVTLSCEQNLNHDAMYWYRQDPGQGLRLIYYSQIVNDFQKGDIAEGYSVSREKKESFPLTVTSAQKNPTAFYLCASSPLRGGTIYFGEGSWLTVV.

The genes are TRBV6-5 and TRBJ1-6; D perhaps matches TRBD1 (5 bases). The V gene lost 6 bases and the J gene lost 9 bases, with 18 bases spanning the gap. This CDR3 contains 15 residues. Per germline, CDR1 MNHEY and CDR2 SVGAGI. The CDR3 DNA follows: TGTGCCAGCAGCGAGGGGTCTCGCGGAGGTTCACCCCTCCACTTT. Encoded protein: CASSEGSRGGSPLHF.

This chain uses TRBV6-1 with TRBJ2-7; 10 nucleotides align to TRBD1. V lost 5 bases, J lost 6 bases, and 10 bases stayed unmatched. The CDR3 consists of 15 residues. Germline CDR1 MNHNS, CDR2 SASEGT. In DNA, the CDR3 is TGTGCCAGCAGTCCCAGGGACAGGGGAAATACCGAGCAGTACTTC. It translates to CASSPRDRGNTEQYF.

This chain links TRBV14 with TRBJ2-3; TRBD2 agrees at 8 bases. Germline V gene sequence: CDR1 SGHDN, CDR2 FVKESK. V dropped 0 bases and J dropped 4; count of bases not matched to a gene: 9. The CDR3 totals 17 residues. CDR3 nucleotides: TGTGCCAGCAGCCAAGATCGTAATAGCGGGATTCCAGATACGCAGTATTTT. Translating gives CASSQDRNSGIPDTQYF.

V is TRBV7-8 and J is TRBJ1-1; D is unclear. The CDR3 length is 14 residues. V shed 5 bases and J shed 1 base, with 11 bases lying between them. The germline CDR1 and CDR2 sequences are SGHVS and FQNEAQ. The DNA for the CDR3 is TGTGCCAGCAGCCCCTTACTTGGGAACACTGAAGCTTTCTTT. This codes for CASSPLLGNTEAFF. Supplemented by reference TRBV7-8 and TRBJ1-1, the full variable domain reads GAGVSQSPRYKVAKRGQDVALRCDPISGHVSLFWYQQALGQGPEFLTYFQNEAQLDKSGLPSDRFFAERPEGSVSTLKIQRTQQEDSAVYLCASSPLLGNTEAFFGQGTRLTVV.

This chain uses TRBV5-1 with TRBJ1-4; a weak D match, TRBD1 (5 bases). The V end lost 2 bases, the J end lost 2 bases, and 16 bases lay between the germline ends. Germline CDR1 and CDR2: SGHRS and YFSETQ. The CDR3 runs 17 residues. In DNA form, the CDR3 reads TGCGCCAGCAGCTTCGGGGCAGTTCCGGGGACTAATGAAAAACTGTTTTTT. This translates into CASSFGAVPGTNEKLFF.

J is TRBJ1-3 and V is TRBV5-1, with D perhaps TRBD1 (5 bases). V shed 4 bases and J shed 4 bases, with 15 bases lying between them. The germline gives CDR1 SGHRS, CDR2 YFSETQ. The CDR3 totals 15 residues. CDR3 DNA: TGCGCCAGCAGCCCAGGGACGGCTACAGGAAACACCATATATTTT. Translating it yields CASSPGTATGNTIYF.

The V call is TRBV9, the J call TRBJ2-2; a possible D gene is TRBD1 (5 bases). Trimming removed 4 bases at V and 6 bases at J, with 13 bases between. CDR1 and CDR2 (germline): SGDLS, YYNGEE. The CDR3 spans 14 residues. CDR3 sequence: CASSPRAVSGELFF. In nucleotides, the CDR3 is TGTGCCAGCAGCCCCAGGGCGGTTTCCGGGGAGCTGTTTTTT.

The rearrangement joins TRBV14 to TRBJ2-1; 8 nucleotides match TRBD1. V lost 6 bases and J lost 4; bases outside the gene matches: 8. This CDR3 spans 15 amino acids. Germline V gives CDR1 SGHDN, CDR2 FVKESK. The chain's CDR3 is CASSTRGLGYNEQFF. The DNA of the CDR3 is TGTGCCAGCAGTACCAGGGGGCTGGGGTACAATGAGCAGTTCTTC.

The V call is TRBV4-1, the J call TRBJ2-1; the match to TRBD2 covers 13 bases. The CDR3 is 18 residues long. V lost 0 bases and J lost 7; bases outside the gene matches: 9. Germline assignment: CDR1 MGHRA and CDR2 YSYEKL. The CDR3: CASSQDGAGTSGTNEQFF. The DNA of the CDR3 is TGCGCCAGCAGCCAAGATGGAGCCGGGACTAGCGGGACTAATGAGCAGTTCTTC.

The chain links TRBV2 to TRBJ2-7; possible D gene TRBD2, 5 bases. Germline CDR1 reads SNHLY; CDR2 reads FYNNEI. The CDR3 is made up of 15 amino acids. Trimming shortened V by 6 bases and J by 1 base, and 16 bases separated the two germline ends. As DNA, the CDR3 is TGTGCCAGCAGCGAGGACGGACTTGGTTCCTACGAGCAGTACTTC. Protein: CASSEDGLGSYEQYF.

The rearrangement links TRBV11-3 to TRBJ2-7; D gene ambiguous. V was clipped by 1 base and J by 4 bases, with 11 bases between them. The CDR3 length is 14 residues. Germline CDR1 reads SGHNT; CDR2 reads YENEEA. This CDR3 reads CASSLGHLVYEQYF. The CDR3 DNA sequence: TGTGCCAGCAGCTTAGGACACCTCGTTTACGAGCAGTACTTC.

This clone was detected only once. The rearrangement links TRBV18 to TRBJ1-5; 9 bases are a match to TRBD1. Germline V CDR1 and CDR2: KGHSH, LQKENI. CDR3 length: 17 residues. V trimming: 2 bases; J trimming: 2 bases; junction bases outside the gene matches: 7. The CDR3 region has the DNA TGTGCCAGCTCACCAAATACAGGGGGCGAGCGCAATCAGCCCCAGCATTTT. It encodes CASSPNTGGERNQPQHF.

The rearrangement uses TRBV30 and TRBJ1-2, with a possible D match to TRBD1 (5 bases). The ends were cut back, 3 bases at V and 2 bases at J, with 10 bases in the middle. The CDR3 sequence is 13 residues long. Germline CDR1 GTSNPN, CDR2 SVGIG (reference sequence). In nucleotides, the CDR3 is TGTGCCTGGAGCGGGACGGGGAACTATGGCTACACCTTC. This sequence encodes CAWSGTGNYGYTF.